This entry features one TCR beta chain sequence. No antigen is known for it. In TCRdb, the 5' RACE reads were re-called with MiXCR into one record per CDR3 protein. The sample yields approximately 890,000 distinct CDR3 sequences, about 12% seen once. CDR1 and CDR2 (germline): KGHDR, SFDVKD. Trimming cost V 4 bases and J 2 bases; bases outside gene matches: 5. The CDR3 spans 17 residues. All donors were healthy, and all were Caucasian. This entry belongs to a study of identical twins. Study-level findings and limits: Clonotypes of the beta chain that were abundant in cord blood carried fewer insertions (memory repertoires showed none). Diverse VJ usage suggested most zero-insertion clonotypes were not invariant T cells. Sequences that were beta out-of-frame showed weaker excess twin sharing.

These sequences were also reported in another study, on yellow fever vaccine responses in identical twins.

The V and J genes are TRBV24-1 and TRBJ2-1; 12 nucleotides line up with TRBD2. The specimen sequenced was PBMCs. The TCR was taken from a woman aged 18-30 years in good health. The CDR3 DNA sequence: TGTGCCACCAGTGAACAGGGACTAGCGGGCACCTACAATGAGCAGTTCTTC. Protein product: CATSEQGLAGTYNEQFF.